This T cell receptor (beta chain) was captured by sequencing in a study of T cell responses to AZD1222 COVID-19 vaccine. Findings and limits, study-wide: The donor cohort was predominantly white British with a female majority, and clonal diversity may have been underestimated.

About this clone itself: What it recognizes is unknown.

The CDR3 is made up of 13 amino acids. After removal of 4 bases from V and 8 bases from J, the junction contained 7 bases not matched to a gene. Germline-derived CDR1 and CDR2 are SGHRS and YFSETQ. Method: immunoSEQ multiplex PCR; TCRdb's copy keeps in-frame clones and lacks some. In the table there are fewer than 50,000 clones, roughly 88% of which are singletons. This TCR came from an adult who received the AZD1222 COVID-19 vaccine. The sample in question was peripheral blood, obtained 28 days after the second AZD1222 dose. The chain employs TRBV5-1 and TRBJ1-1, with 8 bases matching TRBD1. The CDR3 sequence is CASSTDRGGEAFF. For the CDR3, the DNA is TGCGCCAGCAGCACCGACAGGGGTGGAGAAGCTTTCTTT. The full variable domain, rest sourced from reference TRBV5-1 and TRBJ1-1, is KAGVTQTPRYLIKTRGQQVTLSCSPISGHRSVSWYQQTPGQGLQFLFEYFSETQRNKGNFPGRFSGRQFSNSRSEMNVSTLELGDSALYLCASSTDRGGEAFFGQGTRLTVV.